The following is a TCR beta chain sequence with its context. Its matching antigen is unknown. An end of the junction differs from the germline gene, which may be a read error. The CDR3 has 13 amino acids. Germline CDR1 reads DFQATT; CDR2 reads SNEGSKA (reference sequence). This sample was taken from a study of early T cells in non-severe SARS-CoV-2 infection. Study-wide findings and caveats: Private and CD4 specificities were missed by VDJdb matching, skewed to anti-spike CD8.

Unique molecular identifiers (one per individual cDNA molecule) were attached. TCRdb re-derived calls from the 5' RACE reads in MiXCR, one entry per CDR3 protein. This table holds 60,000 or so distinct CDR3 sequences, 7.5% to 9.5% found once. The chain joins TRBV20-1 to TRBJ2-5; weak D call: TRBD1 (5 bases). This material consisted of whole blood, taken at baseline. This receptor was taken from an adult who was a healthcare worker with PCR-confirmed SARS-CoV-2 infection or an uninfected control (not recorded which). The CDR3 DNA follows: TGCAGTGCCAGAGACAGTTTCAGGGAGACCCAGTACTTC. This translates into CSARDSFRETQYF.